This is a list of T cell receptor beta chains from one sample in a study of T cell responses to AZD1222 COVID-19 vaccine. Clones were sequenced by immunoSEQ multiplex PCR, and TCRdb holds only the in-frame ones, with some missing. The table includes roughly 200,000 clones, roughly 92% detected once. The sample in question was peripheral blood, obtained 28 days after the second AZD1222 dose. The receptors stem from an adult who received the AZD1222 COVID-19 vaccine. The CDR3 runs from the conserved cysteine through the conserved F or W. D genes are given only for firm matches. Clone size is shown for a subset of rows, as once, few, many or a class of expanded clone.

once,-,TRBV23-1,TRBJ2-7,CASSQTLPNQERYEQYF,TGCGCCAGCAGTCAAACACTTCCCAATCAGGAACGCTACGAGCAGTACTTC
-,TRBD2,TRBV12-3/TRBV12-4,TRBJ2-7,CASSLSGREGQYF,TGTGCCAGCAGTTTAAGCGGCAGGGAGGGGCAGTACTTC
-,TRBD2,TRBV27,TRBJ2-5,CASSLLGSGGQETQYF,TGTGCCAGCAGTTTATTGGGTAGCGGGGGCCAAGAGACCCAGTACTTC
-,TRBD2,TRBV7-2,TRBJ2-7,CASSLTSGGIDEQYF,TGTGCCAGCAGCTTGACTAGCGGGGGGATTGACGAGCAGTACTTC
once,-,TRBV5-4,TRBJ2-6,CATRDSSGANVLTF,TGTGCCACCCGAGACAGCTCTGGGGCCAACGTCCTGACTTTC
-,-,TRBV20-1,TRBJ2-2,CSASAGSTGELFF,TGCAGTGCTAGTGCAGGGTCCACCGGGGAGCTGTTTTTT
-,TRBD1,TRBV7-2,TRBJ2-7,CASSLALGTGASYEQYF,TGTGCCAGCAGCTTAGCTCTGGGGACAGGGGCTTCCTACGAGCAGTACTTC
-,TRBD2,TRBV7-8,TRBJ2-1,CATTSWGEREINEQFF,TGTGCCACCACCTCGTGGGGGGAGCGGGAGATTAATGAGCAGTTCTTC
-,TRBD1,TRBV18,TRBJ2-1,CASSPLQGTDNEQFF,TGTGCCAGCTCACCTCTACAGGGGACGGATAATGAGCAGTTCTTC
-,-,TRBV28,TRBJ2-4,CASSPSTRGSSAKNIQYF,TGTGCCAGCTCCCCTTCAACCCGGGGATCATCGGCCAAAAACATTCAGTACTTC
once,-,TRBV5-1,TRBJ2-3,CASRTTLSTDTQYF,TGCGCCAGCAGGACCACACTTAGCACAGATACGCAGTATTTT
-,-,TRBV4-2,TRBJ1-3,CASSQYTGNTIYF,TGTGCCAGCAGCCAATATACTGGAAACACCATATATTTT
-,-,TRBV2,TRBJ1-5,CASSEEGDQPQHF,TGTGCCAGCAGTGAAGAGGGGGATCAGCCCCAGCATTTT
-,-,TRBV29-1,TRBJ2-7,CSAGTSYEQYF,TGCAGCGCCGGGACGTCCTACGAGCAGTACTTC
few,-,TRBV12-2,TRBJ2-7,CASRLAFPRTFRREQYF,TGTGCAAGTCGCTTAGCGTTCCCGCGAACCTTCCGGCGGGAGCAGTACTTC
-,-,TRBV5-1,TRBJ1-2,CASSFDSNYGYTF,TGCGCCAGCAGCTTCGACAGTAACTATGGCTACACCTTC
once,-,TRBV5-4,TRBJ1-3,CASSSSVGVLNTIYF,TGTGCCAGCAGCTCCTCAGTGGGGGTATTAAACACCATATATTTT
-,-,TRBV19,TRBJ2-7,CASSIDERYEQYF,TGTGCCAGTAGTATAGATGAGCGCTACGAGCAGTACTTC
-,-,TRBV19,TRBJ2-5,CASSIELVSTGTQYF,TGTGCCAGTAGTATAGAGTTAGTGTCGACCGGGACCCAGTACTTC
-,-,TRBV5-6,TRBJ1-6,CASSLEQGNSPLHF,TGTGCCAGCAGCTTGGAGCAGGGGAATTCACCCCTCCACTTT
-,TRBD1,TRBV28,TRBJ2-3,CASSPPGQGTDTQYF,TGTGCCAGCAGTCCCCCGGGACAGGGCACAGATACGCAGTATTTT
-,-,TRBV10-3,TRBJ2-3,CAISESAASTDTQYF,TGTGCCATCAGTGAGTCGGCGGCTAGCACAGATACGCAGTATTTT
-,-,TRBV10-2,TRBJ1-3,CASRTYSVEGGNTIYF,TGCGCCAGCAGGACTTACAGTGTAGAGGGTGGCAACACCATATATTTT
-,-,TRBV19,TRBJ1-5,CASSPGWGGDQPQHF,TGTGCCAGTAGTCCAGGGTGGGGGGGCGATCAGCCCCAGCATTTT
once,-,TRBV7-2,TRBJ1-1,CASSPYDSKAFF,TGTGCCAGCAGCCCATATGACAGTAAAGCTTTCTTT
once,-,TRBV6-5,TRBJ2-7,CASTGPLHTEQYF,TGTGCCAGCACCGGACCTCTTCATACCGAGCAGTACTTC
-,TRBD2,TRBV5-1,TRBJ2-7,CASRYERGNYEQYF,TGCGCCAGCCGTTATGAGCGGGGGAACTACGAGCAGTACTTC
-,-,TRBV6-6,TRBJ1-5,CASSYSWDISNQPQHF,TGTGCCAGCAGTTACTCCTGGGACATTAGCAATCAGCCCCAGCATTTT
-,TRBD1,TRBV5-1,TRBJ2-7,CASSDRGQYEQYF,TGCGCCAGCTCGGACAGGGGGCAATACGAGCAGTACTTC
-,-,TRBV7-3,TRBJ1-1,CASSPLREVITEAFF,TGTGCCAGCAGCCCCCTCAGGGAGGTAATCACTGAAGCTTTCTTT
few,-,TRBV16,TRBJ1-2,CASSQFPTANYGYTF,TGTGCCAGCAGCCAATTTCCGACAGCTAACTATGGCTACACCTTC
-,-,TRBV18,TRBJ2-7,CASSPGVPSYEQYF,TGTGCCAGCTCACCGGGGGTTCCCTCCTACGAGCAGTACTTC
many,TRBD1,TRBV30,TRBJ1-2,CAWGLGQGHYGYTF,TGTGCCTGGGGACTTGGACAGGGTCACTATGGCTACACCTTC
-,TRBD1,TRBV11-2,TRBJ1-4,CASSPDRVGQEKLFF,TGTGCCAGCAGCCCAGACAGGGTGGGTCAGGAAAAACTGTTTTTT
once,-,TRBV21-1,TRBJ1-1,CASSSDRGWNTEAFF,TGTGCCAGCAGCAGCGACAGGGGGTGGAACACTGAAGCTTTCTTT
-,-,TRBV7-2,TRBJ1-5,CASSLEGGWNQPQHF,TGTGCCAGCAGCTTAGAAGGGGGTTGGAATCAGCCCCAGCATTTT
-,-,TRBV5-6,TRBJ2-3,CASSWGHADTQYF,TGTGCCAGCAGCTGGGGGCACGCAGATACGCAGTATTTT
-,-,TRBV6-5,TRBJ2-1,CASSVERGEREQFF,TGTGCCAGCAGCGTCGAGAGGGGGGAGCGTGAGCAGTTCTTC
-,TRBD2,TRBV5-4,TRBJ2-5,CASSRGLAGPSEETQYF,TGTGCCAGCAGCCGGGGACTAGCGGGGCCCTCGGAAGAGACCCAGTACTTC
-,-,TRBV6-1,TRBJ1-6,CASSEALGGNDSPLHF,TGTGCCAGCAGTGAAGCGCTGGGGGGGAACGATTCACCCCTCCACTTT
-,-,TRBV5-5,TRBJ1-1,CASSLVGIRTGNTEAFF,TGTGCCAGCAGCTTGGTGGGGATTCGGACGGGAAACACTGAAGCTTTCTTT
once,-,TRBV9,TRBJ2-7,CASSAYGSSYEQYF,TGTGCCAGCAGCGCCTACGGGAGTTCCTACGAGCAGTACTTC
-,TRBD2,TRBV14,TRBJ2-7,CASSQFNIAGGIYEQYF,TGTGCCAGCAGCCAATTTAATATAGCGGGAGGTATCTACGAGCAGTACTTC
-,-,TRBV7-2,TRBJ2-2,CASSLRPGNGELFF,TGTGCCAGCAGCTTACGCCCGGGGAACGGGGAGCTGTTTTTT
-,TRBD2,TRBV6-4,TRBJ2-1,CASSDSRWGSGGNYNEQFF,TGTGCCAGCAGTGACTCGCGGTGGGGTAGCGGGGGAAATTACAATGAGCAGTTCTTC
-,TRBD1,TRBV10-3,TRBJ1-3,CAISEQGGRNTIYF,TGTGCCATCAGTGAGCAGGGGGGAAGAAACACCATATATTTT
-,-,TRBV3-1/TRBV3-2,TRBJ2-1,CASSQTRAEQFF,TGTGCCAGCAGCCAAACTAGGGCTGAGCAGTTCTTC
-,-,TRBV10-3,TRBJ2-7,CAIRIGGDSYEQYF,TGTGCCATCAGGATCGGGGGAGACTCCTACGAGCAGTACTTC
-,-,TRBV5-4,TRBJ1-1,CASSFGYTEAFF,TGTGCCAGCAGCTTTGGTTACACTGAAGCTTTCTTT